Listed here are 28 T cell receptor beta chains from one sample, sequenced in a study of shared clonotypes between healthy human individuals. Profiling relied on immunoSEQ multiplex PCR, and the TCRdb table lists in-frame clones only, not all of them. The sample gives around 1.6 million clones, 95% to 99% of which show up once; 0.45% is in the top ten. Sequenced sample: naive CD4+ T cells sorted from blood. Subset described: CD45RA+ positively selected. The receptors were gathered from a man aged 30 to 39 in good health.

Written as DNA, the CDR3 is TGCAGCGTTGGGGGTCTGGGGGCCGTATACGAGCAGTACTTC. Translation: CSVGGLGAVYEQYF. The chain has TRBV29-1 and TRBJ2-7; a weak D match, TRBD1 (6 bases). This CDR3 is 14 amino acids long. The germline V gene encodes CDR1 SQVTM and CDR2 ANQGSEA. Deletions cut 4 bases from V and 4 bases from J, with 17 bases between.

This rearrangement joins TRBV2 to TRBJ2-7; weak D call: TRBD1 (5 bases). V was cut by 11 bases and J by 1 base, with 12 bases left in between. This CDR3 is built from 12 residues. Germline V lookup: CDR1 SNHLY, CDR2 FYNNEI. The chain's CDR3 is CAASRESYEQYF. CDR3 bases: TGTGCCGCTTCCAGGGAATCCTACGAGCAGTACTTC.

V and J are TRBV6-5 and TRBJ2-3; no definite D call. Germline V lookup: CDR1 MNHEY, CDR2 SVGAGI. Between the trimmed V and J ends, which lost 6 bases and 2 bases, there was a span of 12 bases. This CDR3 region has 14 residues. The CDR3 region is CASRMTSYTDTQYF. CDR3 nucleotide sequence: TGTGCCAGCAGAATGACCTCCTACACAGATACGCAGTATTTT.

The rearrangement uses TRBV5-1 and TRBJ2-7; perhaps D is TRBD1 or TRBD2 (6 bases each). The CDR3 totals 14 residues. The V and J ends lost 3 bases and 4 bases respectively, with 14 bases between them. Germline CDR1 is SGHRS and CDR2 is YFSETQ. CDR3 in amino acids: CASSSKGGIYEQYF. CDR3 coding DNA: TGCGCCAGCAGCTCGAAGGGGGGTATATACGAGCAGTACTTC.

The rearrangement uses TRBV5-1 and TRBJ2-5, with 11 bases lining up with TRBD2. CDR1 is SGHRS and CDR2 is YFSETQ in the germline V gene. The CDR3 is 16 amino acids. V dropped 4 bases and J dropped 5; count of bases not matched to a gene: 10. CDR3 sequence reads: CASSRSSGRALETQYF. In DNA form, the CDR3 reads TGCGCCAGCAGCCGGAGTAGCGGGAGGGCCTTGGAGACCCAGTACTTC. Filled out from reference TRBV5-1 and TRBJ2-5, the complete variable domain reads KAGVTQTPRYLIKTRGQQVTLSCSPISGHRSVSWYQQTPGQGLQFLFEYFSETQRNKGNFPGRFSGRQFSNSRSEMNVSTLELGDSALYLCASSRSSGRALETQYFGPGTRLLVL.

The chain uses TRBV7-8 and TRBJ2-3; D may be TRBD2 (8 bases). The CDR3 spans 20 residues. V lost 0 bases and J 0 bases, leaving 22 bases between the germline ends. CDR1 and CDR2 from the germline V gene are SGHVS and FQNEAQ. The chain's CDR3 is CASSLARQGVSGISTDTQYF. The CDR3 DNA reads as TGTGCCAGCAGCTTAGCGAGGCAGGGGGTTAGCGGGATCAGCACAGATACGCAGTATTTT.

The rearrangement joins TRBV5-4 to TRBJ2-3, with D unclear. The CDR3 consists of 14 residues. V was cut by 0 bases and J by 0 bases, with 5 bases left in between. CDR1 is SGHNT and CDR2 is YYREEE in the germline V gene (reference sequence). The CDR3 DNA reads as TGTGCCAGCAGCTTGGTAAAAAGCACAGATACGCAGTATTTT. This encodes CASSLVKSTDTQYF. The full variable domain, its missing parts supplied by reference TRBV5-4 and TRBJ2-3, is ETGVTQSPTHLIKTRGQQVTLRCSSQSGHNTVSWYQQALGQGPQFIFQYYREEENGRGNFPPRFSGLQFPNYSSELNVNALELDDSALYLCASSLVKSTDTQYFGPGTRLTVL.

Of note for this clone: At the DNA level, this CDR3 is encoded by other sequences in the same sample as well. The genes are TRBV5-1 and TRBJ2-2; D unresolved. CDR3 length: 13 amino acids. Germline values: CDR1 SGHRS, CDR2 YFSETQ. The V gene lost 5 bases and the J gene lost 3 bases, with 8 bases spanning the gap. CDR3 coding DNA: TGCGCCAGCAGTCTTGAGGACACCGGGGAGCTGTTTTTT. Translation gives CASSLEDTGELFF.

This chain connects TRBV5-8 to TRBJ2-1; 11 bases are shared with TRBD2. This CDR3 is built from 14 residues. The germline V gene has CDR1 SGHTS and CDR2 YDEGEE. V shed 4 bases and J 9 bases; nucleotides not matched to a gene: 6. CDR3 nucleotide sequence: TGTGCCAGCAGCCCCCGCGGACTAGCGGGTGAGCAGTTCTTC. Amino acids: CASSPRGLAGEQFF.

The CDR3 region is CASSLSLAGPDTQYF. The CDR3 DNA reads TGTGCCAGCAGCTTAAGCCTAGCGGGCCCAGATACGCAGTATTTT. The chain carries TRBV11-3 and TRBJ2-3; 8 bases line up with TRBD2. Trimming removed 2 bases from V and 4 bases from J; junction bases left unmatched: 5. The germline gives CDR1 SGHNT, CDR2 YENEEA. This CDR3 has 15 amino acids. The variable domain in full, completed from reference TRBV11-3 and TRBJ2-3, reads EAGVVQSPRYKIIEKKQPVAFWCNPISGHNTLYWYLQNLGQGPELLIRYENEEAVDDSQLPKDRFSAERLKGVDSTLKIQPAELGDSAVYLCASSLSLAGPDTQYFGPGTRLTVL.

This clone was picked up a small number of times. Other DNA variants within this sample encode the same CDR3. This chain uses TRBV27 with TRBJ1-5, with D hard to call. Trimming pared 3 bases from V and 10 bases from J, leaving 10 bases between. Germline V gene data show CDR1 as MNHEY and CDR2 as SMNVEV (reference sequence). There are 12 residues in the CDR3. CDR3 bases: TGTGCCAGCAGTTTCGGTGGGCAACCCCAGCATTTT. It specifies CASSFGGQPQHF.

The chain recombines TRBV18 with TRBJ1-2, with 8 bases that match TRBD1. After removal of 0 bases from V and 5 bases from J, the junction contained 5 bases not matched to a gene. The V gene's germline CDR1 is KGHSH and CDR2 LQKENI. This CDR3 is 15 amino acids long. This chain's CDR3 is CASSPPIGQGYGYTF. In DNA form, the CDR3 reads TGTGCCAGCTCACCACCGATAGGACAGGGATATGGCTACACCTTC.

This clone was observed a handful of times. The V and J genes are TRBV7-3 and TRBJ2-1; D call uncertain. The germline V gene has CDR1 SGHTA and CDR2 FQGTGA. The CDR3 runs 14 residues. V lost 2 bases and J 9 bases, leaving 14 bases between the germline ends. The CDR3 region is CASSLGRAKSEQFF. CDR3 sequence (DNA): TGTGCCAGCAGCTTAGGACGGGCTAAGAGTGAGCAGTTCTTC.

The chain combines TRBV28 with TRBJ2-1; tentatively, D is TRBD1 (5 bases). The CDR3 is 13 amino acids. CDR1 and CDR2 from the germline V gene are MDHEN and SYDVKM. V lost 6 bases and J lost 6, with 12 bases in between. The CDR3 DNA follows: TGTGCCAGCAGCCTACAGGTGGTCAATGAGCAGTTCTTC. As protein: CASSLQVVNEQFF.

This clone was counted a single time. CDR3 DNA sequence: TGTGCCAGCAGCACTCAAGGTGGGGCGGATCAGCCCCAGCATTTT. It encodes CASSTQGGADQPQHF. The chain links TRBV7-6 to TRBJ1-5, with D tentatively TRBD1 (5 bases). The CDR3 loop spans 15 amino acids. The germline V gene has CDR1 SGHVS and CDR2 FNYEAQ. The germline V and J ends were trimmed by 5 bases and 5 bases, with 16 bases remaining between them. The full variable domain, its missing parts supplied by reference TRBV7-6 and TRBJ1-5, is GAGVSQSPRYKVTKRGQDVALRCDPISGHVSLYWYRQALGQGPEFLTYFNYEAQQDKSGLPNDRFSAERPEGSISTLTIQRTEQRDSAMYRCASSTQGGADQPQHFGDGTRLSIL.

The genes are TRBV29-1 and TRBJ2-5; no definite D call. Germline lookup yields CDR1 SQVTM and CDR2 ANQGSEA. This CDR3 comprises 11 residues. V lost 6 bases, J lost 5 bases, and 10 bases lay in between. The CDR3 coding sequence is TGCAGCGTCCTAATTGGGGAGACCCAGTACTTC. This gives the protein CSVLIGETQYF.

In its sample, this clone was seen once. The chain carries TRBV9 and TRBJ2-5; 10 nucleotides align to TRBD2. Germline V gives CDR1 SGDLS, CDR2 YYNGEE. The CDR3 is made up of 13 amino acids. J gave up 5 bases and V 7 bases, and 5 bases lay outside the gene matches. CDR3 DNA sequence: TGTGCCAGCTCTAGCGGGAGCAGGGAGACCCAGTACTTC. This sequence encodes CASSSGSRETQYF. The variable domain in full, with the rest retrieved from reference TRBV9 and TRBJ2-5, is DSGVTQTPKHLITATGQRVTLRCSPRSGDLSVYWYQQSLDQGLQFLIQYYNGEERAKGNILERFSAQQFPDLHSELNLSSLELGDSALYFCASSSGSRETQYFGPGTRLLVL.

The chain couples TRBV9 to TRBJ2-5; the match to TRBD1 covers 9 bases. The V gene's germline CDR1 is SGDLS and CDR2 YYNGEE. The junction had 4 bases not matched to a gene; V was cut back by 2 bases and J by 2 bases. CDR3 length: 15 amino acids. The CDR3 DNA reads TGTGCCAGCAGCGTTCGGGACAGGGTTCAAGAGACCCAGTACTTC. Its protein product is CASSVRDRVQETQYF.

The chain joins TRBV23-1 to TRBJ2-7; D unresolved. TRBV23-1 is treated as an ORF (open reading frame) with a function not yet certain. Trimming took 2 bases from V and 1 from J, leaving 18 bases between them. The CDR3 runs to 17 residues. CDR3 bases: TGCGCCAGCAGTCAACAATCGGCTATAGACGGGTCCTACGAGCAGTACTTC. Translating it yields CASSQQSAIDGSYEQYF.

J is TRBJ2-7 and V is TRBV29-1; D remains ambiguous. Germline V CDR1 and CDR2: SQVTM, ANQGSEA. Trimming removed 7 bases from V and 3 bases from J, with 22 bases in between. The CDR3 has 15 amino acids. CDR3 bases: TGCAGCGCCCAACTATTTAGGGCTCCCCTCTACGAGCAGTACTTC. Translation: CSAQLFRAPLYEQYF.

The V call is TRBV19, the J call TRBJ2-1; maybe TRBD2 (6 bases). V lost 6 bases, J lost 5 bases, and 17 bases lay in between. Germline lookup yields CDR1 LNHDA and CDR2 SQIVND (reference sequence). The CDR3 runs 15 residues. The CDR3 is CASRRPGLVDNEQFF. The DNA of the CDR3 is TGTGCCAGTAGGAGACCGGGACTGGTAGACAATGAGCAGTTCTTC.

The rearrangement joins TRBV11-2 to TRBJ2-2; D might be TRBD1 or TRBD2, each matching 5 bases. Germline V gives CDR1 SGHAT, CDR2 FQNNGV. Trimming removed 2 bases at V and 6 bases at J, with 19 bases between. The CDR3 contains 17 residues. The CDR3 region has the DNA TGTGCCAGCAGCTTACGCCGACGGGACGTAGGCTCCGGGGAGCTGTTTTTT. This sequence encodes CASSLRRRDVGSGELFF.

This chain joins TRBV19 and TRBJ2-1; D remains unclear. CDR1 is LNHDA and CDR2 is SQIVND in the germline V gene (reference sequence). V was shortened by 0 bases and J by 1 base, with 7 bases between the two germline ends. This CDR3 spans 15 amino acids. This CDR3 is CASSIELASYNEQFF. The CDR3 nucleotides read TGTGCCAGTAGTATAGAACTTGCGTCCTACAATGAGCAGTTCTTC.

The chain joins TRBV4-3 to TRBJ2-3; D call uncertain. This CDR3 has 18 amino acids. In germline, CDR1 is LGHNA, CDR2 YSLEER. The ends were cut back, 0 bases at V and 2 bases at J, with 18 bases in the middle. The CDR3 DNA sequence: TGCGCCAGCAGCCAAGATCTAATGGCTAGTATATACACAGATACGCAGTATTTT. Translation: CASSQDLMASIYTDTQYF.

This chain connects TRBV28 to TRBJ2-1, with D maybe TRBD2 (6 bases). V dropped 5 bases and J dropped 8 bases, with 16 bases sitting between them. Germline CDR1 is MDHEN and CDR2 is SYDVKM. There are 14 residues in the CDR3. The CDR3 region is CASSPRLAGHEQFF. In nucleotides, the CDR3 is TGTGCCAGCAGTCCTAGACTTGCGGGACATGAGCAGTTCTTC. The full variable domain, with the rest looked up from reference TRBV28 and TRBJ2-1, is DVKVTQSSRYLVKRTGEKVFLECVQDMDHENMFWYRQDPGLGLRLIYFSYDVKMKEKGDIPEGYSVSREKKERFSLILESASTNQTSMYLCASSPRLAGHEQFFGPGTRLTVL.

V gene TRBV5-1 combines with J gene TRBJ1-3; 7 bases line up with TRBD1. V gave up 3 bases and J gave up 2 bases; unmatched junction bases: 8. Germline CDR1 reads SGHRS; CDR2 reads YFSETQ. The CDR3 is 16 amino acids. CDR3 in DNA: TGCGCCAGCAGCTCCCTCGGGACAGACGCTGGAAACACCATATATTTT. Translated, it gives CASSSLGTDAGNTIYF.

In its sample, this clone was seen once. J is TRBJ2-5 and V is TRBV27; tentative D call: TRBD2 (5 bases). The V end lost 4 bases, the J end lost 5 bases, and 17 bases lay between the germline ends. Germline V lookup: CDR1 MNHEY, CDR2 SMNVEV (reference sequence). This CDR3 is 15 amino acids long. CDR3 nucleotide sequence: TGTGCCAGCAGTTCCCCCCACGGGGTGGAGGAGACCCAGTACTTC. Translated, it gives CASSSPHGVEETQYF.

V gene TRBV15 combines with J gene TRBJ2-7; the D gene is possibly TRBD2 (6 bases). Germline V gene data show CDR1 as LNHNV and CDR2 as YYDKDF (reference sequence). Trimming took off 0 bases at V and 5 bases at J, with 14 bases between the two ends. The CDR3 has 15 amino acids. This CDR3 is CATSREIGWGDEQYF. The CDR3 DNA sequence: TGTGCCACCAGCAGAGAGATTGGCTGGGGGGACGAGCAGTACTTC.